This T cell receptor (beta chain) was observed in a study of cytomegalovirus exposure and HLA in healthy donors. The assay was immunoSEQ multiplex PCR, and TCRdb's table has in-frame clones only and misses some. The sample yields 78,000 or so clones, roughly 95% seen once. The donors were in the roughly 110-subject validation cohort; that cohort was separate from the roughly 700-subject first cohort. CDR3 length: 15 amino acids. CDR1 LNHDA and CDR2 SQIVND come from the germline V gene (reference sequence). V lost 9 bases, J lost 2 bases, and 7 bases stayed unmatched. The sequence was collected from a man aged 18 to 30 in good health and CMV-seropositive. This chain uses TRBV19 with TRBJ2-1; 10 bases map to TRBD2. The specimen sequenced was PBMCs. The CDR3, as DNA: TGTGCCAGCAGATTAGCGGGAGGACCCTACAATGAGCAGTTCTTC. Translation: CASRLAGGPYNEQFF.